This note documents a single T cell receptor beta chain sequence. One end of the junction varies from germline; a read error may be responsible. The germline CDR1 and CDR2 sequences are WNHNN and SYGVQD (reference sequence). This CDR3 has 14 residues. The record originates from a study of blood T cell repertoires in COVID-19. The wider study: COVID-19 samples from acute and convalescent phases originated in the United States, Italy and Spain. Sample material is recorded as cDNA or gDNA derived from T cells, B-cell-depleted T cells, or PBMCs.

How the authors handled the data: Amplification from reference gene primers served as the basis for estimated nucleated cell counts. Assay: immunoSEQ multiplex PCR; the TCRdb copy retains only in-frame clones and omits some. The DNA was the basis for D and trimming; V, J and clone size are from that table. The sample lists about 210,000 clones; about 91% were seen once. The sequence was collected from a man aged 30-40 years with acute or convalescent COVID-19. The chain couples TRBV10-1 to TRBJ2-7; a possible D gene is TRBD1 (6 bases). The material sequenced was peripheral blood. The CDR3 loop is CASSATGHSNEQYF. As DNA, the CDR3 is TGCGCCAGCAGCGCTACAGGGCACTCCAACGAGCAGTACTTC.